These 2 T cell receptor beta chains came from one sample sequenced in a study of shared clonotypes between healthy human individuals. Clones were sequenced by immunoSEQ multiplex PCR, and TCRdb holds only the in-frame ones, with some missing. The data hold about 490,000 clones, with 79% observed a single time. Source material: PBMCs. Receptors originate from a woman aged 40 to 49 in good health. Some clones in this sample may be carry-over from other donors' samples.

This sequence joins TRBV5-1 and TRBJ2-3; 7 nucleotides line up with TRBD1. The CDR3 totals 15 residues. The germline CDR1 and CDR2 sequences are SGHRS and YFSETQ. Trimming took 4 bases from V and 2 from J; bases not matched to a gene: 7. The CDR3 DNA reads TGCGCCAGCAGCCAGGACAGGCCAGCCACAGATACGCAGTATTTT. Translating gives CASSQDRPATDTQYF.

The gene calls are TRBV5-5 and TRBJ2-7, with no clear D. The CDR3 is 12 amino acids. Trimming cost V 0 bases and J 6 bases, with 7 bases left between them. The germline CDR1 and CDR2 sequences are SGHKS and YYEKEE (reference sequence). The CDR3 protein is CASSLVLGEQYF. CDR3 nucleotide sequence: TGTGCCAGCAGCTTGGTTCTAGGCGAGCAGTACTTC.